This TCR beta chain was sequenced for a study of blood T cell repertoires in COVID-19. TCRdb's table, derived via immunoSEQ multiplex PCR, lists solely in-frame clones and lacks some. This sample has about 200,000 clones; about 82% occur once, and the top ten carry about 5.6%. CDR1 is MNHNY and CDR2 is SVGAGI in the germline V gene (reference sequence). This CDR3 spans 11 amino acids. The V gene lost 4 bases and the J gene lost 5 bases, with 6 bases spanning the gap. The table lists this clone with a count of one. Sequenced input: PBMCs or T cells enriched from blood (not recorded which). The chain employs TRBV6-6 and TRBJ2-7; D ambiguous. This receptor was obtained from a man in his forties with acute COVID-19. CDR3 in amino acids: CASSLQDEQYF. In DNA, the CDR3 is TGTGCCAGCAGTTTGCAGGACGAGCAGTACTTC.